These 2 T cell receptor beta chains were sequenced from one sample in a study of cytomegalovirus exposure and HLA in healthy donors. The PCR made use of 60 Vbeta and 13 Jbeta primers. TCRdb's copy holds only in-frame clones and misses some; the assay was immunoSEQ multiplex PCR. The sample lists 80,000 or so clones, over 55% occurring once. Sequencing input: PBMCs. The receptors come from a young man in good health and CMV-seropositive.

The rearrangement uses TRBV4-1 and TRBJ2-7, with 11 nucleotides matching TRBD2. CDR3 length equals 16 residues. After removal of 3 bases from V and 3 bases from J, the junction contained 7 bases not matched to a gene. From germline, CDR1 is MGHRA and CDR2 YSYEKL. The CDR3 DNA follows: TGCGCCAGCAGCCATCCCCTGCTAGCGGGGGGCTACGAGCAGTACTTC. Translation: CASSHPLLAGGYEQYF.

The rearrangement joins TRBV5-1 to TRBJ1-4; 9 positions match TRBD1. Germline CDR1 and CDR2: SGHRS and YFSETQ. This CDR3 is 16 amino acids long. With 5 bases clipped from V and 1 base from J, the junction kept 6 bases outside the gene matches. The CDR3 nucleotides are TGCGCCAGCAGGCCCGGGACAGGGAAAACTAATGAAAAACTGTTTTTT. It encodes CASRPGTGKTNEKLFF.